A selection of T cell receptor beta chains follows, all from one sample in a study of blood T cell repertoires in COVID-19. This table comes from immunoSEQ multiplex PCR, and its TCRdb copy is limited to in-frame clones, with some not included. The data contain some 190,000 clones, about four fifths of them singletons. The sample comprised peripheral blood. These receptors were collected from a woman aged 40 to 50 with COVID-19, enrolled during active disease. Each CDR3 is given with its conserved first and last residue. The D gene is left open where the match is weak. Clone size is stated in some rows and not others, as once, few, many or a class when expanded.

TRBJ2-2,TRBV7-9,.,few,CASSNRGAGATGELFF,TGTGCCAGCAGCAATAGAGGGGCGGGGGCCACCGGGGAGCTGTTTTTT
TRBJ2-1,TRBV7-8,.,.,CASSLAGGNEQFF,TGTGCCAGCAGCTTAGCTGGCGGGAATGAGCAGTTCTTC
TRBJ2-1,TRBV7-9,.,.,CASLRQGGKDEQFF,TGTGCCAGTCTCAGGCAAGGCGGGAAAGATGAGCAGTTCTTC
TRBJ2-5,TRBV28,.,.,CASKEMAVQETQYF,TGTGCCAGCAAGGAGATGGCGGTCCAAGAGACCCAGTACTTC
TRBJ1-3,TRBV30,TRBD1,.,CAWSSTGVRNTIYF,TGTGCCTGGAGTTCGACAGGGGTCAGAAACACCATATATTTT
TRBJ2-7,TRBV29-1,.,.,CSVAMAVGYEQYF,TGCAGCGTGGCCATGGCGGTGGGCTACGAGCAGTACTTC
TRBJ1-2,TRBV7-8,.,.,CASSLSNPRGLYGYTF,TGTGCCAGCAGCTTATCCAATCCCAGGGGTCTCTATGGCTACACCTTC
TRBJ1-4,TRBV4-1,TRBD1,.,CASSQGDRDEEKLFF,TGCGCCAGCAGCCAAGGGGACAGGGACGAGGAAAAACTGTTTTTT
TRBJ2-3,TRBV27,.,.,CASGLPQGWTQYF,TGTGCCAGCGGCCTCCCTCAGGGATGGACGCAGTATTTT
TRBJ2-1,TRBV29-1,.,.,CSGSLLGGTGKQFF,TGCAGCGGTAGCCTCCTCGGCGGGACGGGAAAGCAGTTCTTC
TRBJ2-7,TRBV4-1,.,few,CASSQGRGQSSYEQYF,TGCGCCAGCAGCCAAGGGAGAGGACAGAGCTCCTACGAGCAGTACTTC
TRBJ2-7,TRBV15,.,.,CATSRDVGYEQYF,TGTGCCACCAGCAGAGATGTCGGCTACGAGCAGTACTTC
TRBJ2-2,TRBV7-3,TRBD1,.,CASSANRGGELFF,TGTGCCAGCAGCGCTAACAGGGGCGGGGAGCTGTTTTTT
TRBJ1-6,TRBV9,TRBD1,.,CASSPGGLLSPLHF,TGTGCCAGCAGCCCAGGGGGACTCTTATCACCCCTCCACTTT
TRBJ1-2,TRBV7-9,.,.,CASSLTGDNYGYTF,TGTGCCAGCAGCCTAACAGGAGATAACTATGGCTACACCTTC
TRBJ1-1,TRBV27,TRBD1,.,CASSYSGTDTEAFF,TGTGCCAGCAGTTACTCTGGGACAGACACTGAAGCTTTCTTT
TRBJ1-5,TRBV7-5,.,.,CVRSLTRDYNQPQHF,TGTGTCAGAAGCCTAACCAGGGACTACAATCAGCCCCAGCATTTT
TRBJ1-4,TRBV19,.,.,CASSNSFRGLHEKLFF,TGTGCCAGTAGTAATTCTTTTCGGGGACTACACGAAAAACTGTTTTTT
TRBJ1-5,TRBV4-1,.,once,CASSQVGGNQPQHF,TGCGCCAGCAGCCAAGTCGGGGGGAATCAGCCCCAGCATTTT
TRBJ2-3,TRBV9,.,.,CASSVDPLATQYF,TGTGCCAGCAGCGTAGATCCCCTAGCCACGCAGTATTTT
TRBJ2-3,TRBV30,.,.,CAWSDLSLGDTQYF,TGTGCCTGGAGTGATCTCTCACTCGGGGATACGCAGTATTTT
TRBJ1-4,TRBV18,.,.,CASSPQGREKLFF,TGTGCCAGCTCACCGCAAGGGAGGGAAAAACTGTTTTTT
TRBJ2-2,TRBV15,TRBD2,.,CATSRDYASGRAIGELFF,TGTGCCACCAGCAGAGACTACGCTAGCGGGAGGGCCATCGGGGAGCTGTTTTTT
TRBJ1-5,TRBV6-1,.,.,CASSEDPRRGNQPQHF,TGTGCCAGCAGTGAAGATCCCAGGCGGGGCAATCAGCCCCAGCATTTT
TRBJ1-3,TRBV24-1,TRBD1,.,CATSDSGQGLNTIYF,TGTGCCACCAGTGACTCGGGACAGGGACTGAACACCATATATTTT
TRBJ2-1,TRBV19,TRBD1,.,CASHPVGTGWNEQFF,TGTGCCAGCCACCCGGTGGGGACAGGTTGGAATGAGCAGTTCTTC
TRBJ2-1,TRBV7-3,TRBD1,.,CASSPSDRGLSNEQFF,TGTGCCAGCAGCCCATCAGACAGGGGGCTGAGCAATGAGCAGTTCTTC
TRBJ1-5,TRBV3-1/TRBV3-2,.,.,CASSQAGVDQPQHF,TGTGCCAGCAGCCAAGCAGGGGTAGACCAGCCCCAGCATTTT
TRBJ2-1,TRBV7-7,TRBD2,.,CASSLGLAGRDEQFF,TGTGCTAGCAGCTTAGGGCTAGCGGGACGTGATGAGCAGTTCTTC
TRBJ1-1,TRBV3-1/TRBV3-2,TRBD1,.,CASSQVGTGGYFF,TGTGCCAGCAGCCAAGTTGGGACAGGGGGTTATTTTTTT
TRBJ2-5,TRBV5-1,.,once,CASSYEGGGQETQYF,TGCGCCAGCAGCTACGAGGGAGGGGGTCAAGAGACCCAGTACTTC
TRBJ2-5,TRBV6-5,TRBD2,.,CASSYSGSGGQETQYF,TGTGCCAGCAGTTACTCCGGTAGCGGGGGGCAAGAGACCCAGTACTTC
TRBJ1-5,TRBV7-6,.,once,CASSLGFPGSGPQHF,TGTGCCAGCAGCTTAGGGTTCCCGGGTAGCGGGCCCCAGCATTTT
TRBJ2-1,TRBV19,.,.,CASSIYLLGNEQFF,TGTGCCAGTAGTATCTACCTCCTTGGCAATGAGCAGTTCTTC
TRBJ2-1,TRBV7-9,TRBD2,.,CASSLTSGRGYNEQFF,TGTGCCAGCAGCTTGACTAGCGGGAGAGGATACAATGAGCAGTTCTTC
TRBJ2-2,TRBV19,TRBD1,.,CASRPTGAVGELFF,TGTGCCAGTCGTCCGACAGGGGCGGTCGGGGAGCTGTTTTTT
TRBJ2-7,TRBV7-7,.,.,CASSCGVDEQYF,TGTGCTAGCAGCTGCGGGGTTGACGAGCAGTACTTC
TRBJ2-2,TRBV27,TRBD2,.,CASGKGGGFTGELFF,TGTGCCAGCGGAAAGGGCGGGGGGTTTACCGGGGAGCTGTTTTTT
TRBJ2-1,TRBV9,TRBD1,.,CASSDRGYNEQFF,TGTGCCAGCAGCGACAGGGGGTACAATGAGCAGTTCTTC
TRBJ2-2,TRBV11-2,TRBD2,once,CASNRRGGGADGELFF,TGTGCCAGCAACAGACGTGGCGGGGGGGCCGACGGGGAGCTGTTTTTT
TRBJ1-2,TRBV3-1/TRBV3-2,TRBD1,.,CASSQEDIGLGQADGYTF,TGTGCCAGCAGCCAAGAAGATATTGGGCTGGGACAGGCAGATGGCTACACCTTC
TRBJ1-1,TRBV3-1/TRBV3-2,TRBD1,few,CASRVTGMNTEAFF,TGTGCCAGCAGGGTGACAGGGATGAACACTGAAGCTTTCTTT